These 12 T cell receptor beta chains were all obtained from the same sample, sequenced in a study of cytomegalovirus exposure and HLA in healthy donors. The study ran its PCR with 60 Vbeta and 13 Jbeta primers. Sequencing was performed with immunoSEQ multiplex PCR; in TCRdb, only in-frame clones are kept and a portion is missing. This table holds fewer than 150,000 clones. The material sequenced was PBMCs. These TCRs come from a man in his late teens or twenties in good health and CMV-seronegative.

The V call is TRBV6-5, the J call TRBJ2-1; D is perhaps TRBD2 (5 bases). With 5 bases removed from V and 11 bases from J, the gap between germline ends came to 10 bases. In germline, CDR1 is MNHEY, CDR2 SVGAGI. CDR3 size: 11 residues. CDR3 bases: TGTGCCAGCAGTGATGTCGGGAAGCAGTTCTTC. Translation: CASSDVGKQFF.

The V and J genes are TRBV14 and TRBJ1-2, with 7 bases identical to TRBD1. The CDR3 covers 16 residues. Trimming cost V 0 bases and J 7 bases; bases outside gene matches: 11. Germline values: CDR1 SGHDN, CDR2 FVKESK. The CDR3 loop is CASSQEWPKGAFGYTF. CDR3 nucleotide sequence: TGTGCCAGCAGCCAAGAATGGCCCAAGGGGGCATTTGGCTACACCTTC.

The CDR3 is CASALGTVAGNTIYF. The CDR3 region has the DNA TGTGCCAGCGCATTAGGGACAGTAGCTGGAAACACCATATATTTT. The chain has TRBV6-5 and TRBJ1-3; 7 nucleotides align to TRBD1. The CDR3 has 15 residues. The V gene's germline CDR1 is MNHEY and CDR2 SVGAGI. V was pared by 8 bases and J by 2 bases, with 9 bases of the junction left unmatched.

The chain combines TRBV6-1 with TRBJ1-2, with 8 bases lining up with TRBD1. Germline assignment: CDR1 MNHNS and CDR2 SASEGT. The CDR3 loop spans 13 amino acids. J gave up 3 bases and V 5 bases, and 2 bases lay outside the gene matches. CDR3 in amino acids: CASSPGGYYGYTF. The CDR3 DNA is TGTGCCAGCAGTCCAGGGGGCTACTATGGCTACACCTTC.

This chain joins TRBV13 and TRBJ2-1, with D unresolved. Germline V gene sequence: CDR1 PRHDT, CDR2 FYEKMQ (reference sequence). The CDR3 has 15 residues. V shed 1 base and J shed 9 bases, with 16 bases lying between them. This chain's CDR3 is CASSLVVGTSGEQFF. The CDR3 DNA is TGTGCCAGCAGCTTAGTAGTAGGTACGTCGGGTGAGCAGTTCTTC.

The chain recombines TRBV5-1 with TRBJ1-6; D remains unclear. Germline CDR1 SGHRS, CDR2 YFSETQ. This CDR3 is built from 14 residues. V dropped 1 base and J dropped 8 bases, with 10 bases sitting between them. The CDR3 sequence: CASSLLAEDSPLHF. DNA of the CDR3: TGCGCCAGCAGCTTGTTGGCAGAAGATTCACCCCTCCACTTT. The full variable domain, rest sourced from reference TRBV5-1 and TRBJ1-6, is KAGVTQTPRYLIKTRGQQVTLSCSPISGHRSVSWYQQTPGQGLQFLFEYFSETQRNKGNFPGRFSGRQFSNSRSEMNVSTLELGDSALYLCASSLLAEDSPLHFGNGTRLTVT.

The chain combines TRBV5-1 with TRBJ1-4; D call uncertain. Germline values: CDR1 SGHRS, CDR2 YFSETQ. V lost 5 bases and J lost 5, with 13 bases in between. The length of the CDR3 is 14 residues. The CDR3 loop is CASRVGQANEKLFF. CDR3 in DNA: TGCGCCAGCAGAGTGGGTCAGGCGAATGAAAAACTGTTTTTT.

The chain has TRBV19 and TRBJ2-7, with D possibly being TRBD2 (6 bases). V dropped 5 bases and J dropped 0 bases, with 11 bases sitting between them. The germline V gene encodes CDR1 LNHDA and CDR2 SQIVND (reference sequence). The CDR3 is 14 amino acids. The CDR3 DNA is TGTGCCAGTAGTCCGACTAGTAGCTCCTACGAGCAGTACTTC. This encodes CASSPTSSSYEQYF. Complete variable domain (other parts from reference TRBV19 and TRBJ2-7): DGGITQSPKYLFRKEGQNVTLSCEQNLNHDAMYWYRQDPGQGLRLIYYSQIVNDFQKGDIAEGYSVSREKKESFPLTVTSAQKNPTAFYLCASSPTSSSYEQYFGPGTRLTVT.

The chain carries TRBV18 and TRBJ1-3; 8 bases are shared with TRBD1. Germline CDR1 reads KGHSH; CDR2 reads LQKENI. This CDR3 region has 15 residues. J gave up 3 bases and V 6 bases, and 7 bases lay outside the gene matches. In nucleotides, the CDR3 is TGTGCCAGCTCTTCGGACAGGGTCGATGGAAACACCATATATTTT. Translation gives CASSSDRVDGNTIYF.

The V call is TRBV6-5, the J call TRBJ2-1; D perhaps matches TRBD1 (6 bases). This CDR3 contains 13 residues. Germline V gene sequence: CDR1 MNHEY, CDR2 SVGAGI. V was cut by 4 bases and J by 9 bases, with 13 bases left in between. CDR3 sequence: CASSFLQGGEQFF. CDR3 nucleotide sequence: TGTGCCAGCAGTTTTTTACAGGGCGGTGAGCAGTTCTTC.

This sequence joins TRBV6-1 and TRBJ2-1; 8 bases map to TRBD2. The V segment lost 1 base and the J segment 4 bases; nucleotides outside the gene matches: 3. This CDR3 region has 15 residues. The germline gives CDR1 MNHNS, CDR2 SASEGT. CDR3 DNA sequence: TGTGCCAGCAGTGAAGATGGCGGGAGGTACAATGAGCAGTTCTTC. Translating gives CASSEDGGRYNEQFF.

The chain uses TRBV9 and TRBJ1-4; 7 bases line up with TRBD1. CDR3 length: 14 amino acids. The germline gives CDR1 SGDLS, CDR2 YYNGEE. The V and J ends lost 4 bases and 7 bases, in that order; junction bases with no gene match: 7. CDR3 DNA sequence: TGTGCCAGCAGCAGAGCACAGGGGATTGAAAAACTGTTTTTT. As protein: CASSRAQGIEKLFF.